This entry describes one TCR beta chain. Antigen: not known. TCRdb processed the reads anew with MiXCR; each CDR3 protein has one entry. There are about 52,000 distinct CDR3 sequences in the sample; roughly 21% occur only once, and about four fifths lies in the top ten. This sample was taken from a study of T cell repertoires in cytomegalovirus infection. The CDR3 has 16 residues. Germline assignment: CDR1 SGHTA and CDR2 FQGNSA. Deletions cut 5 bases from V and 0 bases from J, with 16 bases between. Sequences were derived from CD8+ T cells from cultured PBMCs, sampled from culture after CMV antigen stimulation. The chain joins TRBV7-2 to TRBJ1-1; D call uncertain. The clonotype originates from a human donor in good health (CMV status not recorded). Some clones in this sample may be carry-over from other donors' samples. The CDR3 protein is CASSLREGLLNTEAFF. The CDR3, as DNA: TGTGCCAGCAGCCTAAGGGAGGGCCTCTTGAACACTGAAGCTTTCTTT. The full variable domain, in which reference TRBV7-2 and TRBJ1-1 provide the parts outside the CDR3, is GAGVSQSPSNKVTEKGKDVELRCDPISGHTALYWYRQSLGQGLEFLIYFQGNSAPDKSGLPSDRFSAERTGGSVSTLTIQRTQQEDSAVYLCASSLREGLLNTEAFFGQGTRLTVV.